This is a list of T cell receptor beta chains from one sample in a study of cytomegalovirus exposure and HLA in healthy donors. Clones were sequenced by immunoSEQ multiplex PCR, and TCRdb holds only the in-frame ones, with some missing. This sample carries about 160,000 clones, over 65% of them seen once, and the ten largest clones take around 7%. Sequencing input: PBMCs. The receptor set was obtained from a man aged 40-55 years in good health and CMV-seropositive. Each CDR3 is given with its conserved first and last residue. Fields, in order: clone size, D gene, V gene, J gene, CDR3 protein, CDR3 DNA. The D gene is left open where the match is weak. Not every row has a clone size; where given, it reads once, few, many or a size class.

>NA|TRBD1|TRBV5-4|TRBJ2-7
CASSLSGTGPSEQYF
TGTGCCAGCAGCCTATCCGGGACAGGGCCTTCGGAGCAGTACTTC
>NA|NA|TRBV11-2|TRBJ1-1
CASSYGITGGTEAFF
TGTGCCAGCAGCTACGGCATCACCGGGGGCACTGAAGCTTTCTTT
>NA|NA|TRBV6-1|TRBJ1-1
CASSEARDNGAFF
TGTGCCAGCAGTGAAGCTAGGGACAACGGGGCTTTCTTT
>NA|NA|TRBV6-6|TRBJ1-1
CASQTVTEAFF
TGTGCCAGCCAAACGGTCACTGAAGCTTTCTTT
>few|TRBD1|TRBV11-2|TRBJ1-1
CASQTGVIGNTEAFF
TGTGCCAGCCAAACAGGGGTGATTGGGAACACTGAAGCTTTCTTT
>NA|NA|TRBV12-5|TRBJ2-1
CASGLVVYNEQFF
TGTGCTAGTGGTTTGGTCGTTTACAATGAGCAGTTCTTC
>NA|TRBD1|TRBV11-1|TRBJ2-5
CASSSNQGGRETQYF
TGTGCCAGCAGCTCCAACCAAGGGGGCAGGGAGACCCAGTACTTC
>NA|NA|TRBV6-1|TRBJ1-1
CASSESSGGLNAEAFF
TGTGCCAGCAGTGAATCTTCCGGGGGATTAAACGCTGAAGCTTTCTTT
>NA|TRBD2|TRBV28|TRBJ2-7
CASTPPPGGVHPGYEQYF
TGTGCCAGCACGCCCCCACCGGGAGGGGTCCACCCGGGCTACGAGCAGTACTTC
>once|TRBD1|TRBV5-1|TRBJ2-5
CASSLGTGQETQYF
TGCGCCAGCAGCCTGGGGACAGGGCAGGAGACCCAGTACTTC
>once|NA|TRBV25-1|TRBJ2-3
CASSEGPRVHTDTQYF
TGTGCCAGCAGTGAAGGTCCGCGGGTTCACACAGATACGCAGTATTTT
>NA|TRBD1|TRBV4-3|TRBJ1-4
CASSQDLPGQGNEKLFF
TGCGCCAGCAGCCAAGATCTGCCGGGACAGGGGAATGAAAAACTGTTTTTT
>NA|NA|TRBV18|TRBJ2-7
CASSPETGTGEQYF
TGTGCCAGCTCACCTGAGACAGGAACGGGCGAGCAGTACTTC
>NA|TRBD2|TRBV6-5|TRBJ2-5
CASSYSGGQETQYF
TGTGCCAGCAGTTACAGCGGGGGCCAAGAGACCCAGTACTTC
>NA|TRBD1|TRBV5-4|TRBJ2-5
CASSLGTGGRMETQYF
TGTGCCAGCAGCTTGGGGACAGGGGGTAGGATGGAGACCCAGTACTTC
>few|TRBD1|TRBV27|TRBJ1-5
CASSSTGGGQPQHF
TGTGCCAGCAGTTCGACAGGGGGCGGGCAGCCCCAGCATTTT
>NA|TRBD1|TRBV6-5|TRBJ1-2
CASGEGTGEGYTF
TGTGCCAGCGGCGAGGGGACAGGGGAAGGCTACACCTTC
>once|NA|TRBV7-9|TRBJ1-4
CASSSGIQDEKLFF
TGTGCCAGCAGCTCCGGGATCCAGGATGAAAAACTGTTTTTT
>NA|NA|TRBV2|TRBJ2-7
CASSRGGYEQYF
TGTGCCAGCAGCAGAGGGGGCTACGAGCAGTACTTC
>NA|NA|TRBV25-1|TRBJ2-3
CASRGGHSSSTDTQYF
TGTGCCAGCAGGGGCGGACACAGTTCTAGCACAGATACGCAGTATTTT
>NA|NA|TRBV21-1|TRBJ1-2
CASSNTDRSYGYTF
TGTGCCAGCAGCAACACAGACAGGTCCTATGGCTACACCTTC
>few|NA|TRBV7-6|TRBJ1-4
CASSKDGGEEKLFF
TGTGCCAGCAGCAAGGACGGAGGGGAGGAAAAACTGTTTTTT
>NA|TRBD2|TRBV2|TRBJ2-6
CASSPRTSGGEGANVLTF
TGTGCCAGCAGTCCTCGGACTAGCGGGGGGGAAGGGGCCAACGTCCTGACTTTC
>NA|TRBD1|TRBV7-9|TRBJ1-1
CASSPTGLENTEAFF
TGTGCCAGCAGCCCGACAGGGCTAGAGAACACTGAAGCTTTCTTT
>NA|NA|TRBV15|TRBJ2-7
CATSREAGNSLVEQYF
TGTGCCACCAGCAGAGAGGCGGGGAACTCACTGGTGGAGCAGTACTTC
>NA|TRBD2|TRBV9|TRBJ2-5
CASSVGLWGEETQYF
TGTGCCAGCAGCGTGGGACTATGGGGGGAAGAGACCCAGTACTTC
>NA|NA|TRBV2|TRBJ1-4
CASSETVFNEKLFF
TGTGCCAGCAGTGAGACAGTTTTTAATGAAAAACTGTTTTTT
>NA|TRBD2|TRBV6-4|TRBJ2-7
CASSDRGQGRTGLVAEQYF
TGTGCCAGCAGTGACAGAGGGCAGGGGCGGACGGGACTAGTCGCCGAGCAGTACTTC
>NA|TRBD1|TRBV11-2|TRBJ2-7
CASSNRRTGNEQYF
TGTGCCAGCAGCAACCGACGGACAGGGAATGAGCAGTACTTC
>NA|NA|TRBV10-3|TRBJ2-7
CAISDILGGTPYEQYF
TGTGCCATCAGTGATATACTAGGCGGGACCCCCTACGAGCAGTACTTC
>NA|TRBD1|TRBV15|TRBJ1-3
CATSPRTGGGGNTIYF
TGTGCCACCAGCCCCCGGACAGGGGGAGGAGGAAACACCATATATTTT
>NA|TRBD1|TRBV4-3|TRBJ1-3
CASSHGTGQGARTGNTIYF
TGCGCCAGCAGCCATGGGACCGGACAGGGGGCACGAACTGGAAACACCATATATTTT
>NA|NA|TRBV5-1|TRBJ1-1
CASSLRSTEAFF
TGCGCCAGCAGCTTGCGCAGCACTGAAGCTTTCTTT
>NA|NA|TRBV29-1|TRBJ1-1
CSVGDAWGRTSNTEAFF
TGCAGCGTTGGCGACGCGTGGGGCAGAACTTCGAACACTGAGGCTTTCTTT
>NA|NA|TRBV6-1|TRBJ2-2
CASSERAPNTGELFF
TGTGCCAGCAGTGAGAGGGCTCCGAACACCGGGGAGCTGTTTTTT
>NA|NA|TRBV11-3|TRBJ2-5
CASSLVGGETQYF
TGTGCCAGCAGCTTAGTTGGGGGGGAGACCCAGTACTTC
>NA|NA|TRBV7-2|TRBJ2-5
CASSLTQGGETQYF
TGTGCCAGCAGCCTCACCCAAGGAGGAGAGACCCAGTACTTC
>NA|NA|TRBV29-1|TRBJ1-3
CSASRSSGNTIYF
TGCAGCGCCTCCAGGTCCTCTGGAAACACCATATATTTT
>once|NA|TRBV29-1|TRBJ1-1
CSVVQGQNTEAFF
TGCAGCGTTGTTCAGGGACAGAACACTGAAGCTTTCTTT
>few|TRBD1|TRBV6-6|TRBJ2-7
CASSYRSTGGDEQYF
TGTGCCAGCAGTTACCGGAGTACAGGGGGCGACGAGCAGTACTTC
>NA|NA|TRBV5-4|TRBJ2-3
CASSLDWHTQYF
TGTGCCAGCAGCTTGGATTGGCATACGCAGTATTTT